This TCR beta chain is drawn from a study of T cell responses to AZD1222 COVID-19 vaccine. General study points: Vaccine-associated CD4 TCRs ranged over spike, dominating at 160-218 and 743-854.

The germline CDR1 and CDR2 sequences are KGHSH and LQKENI. The CDR3 consists of 17 residues. Trimming removed 0 bases at V and 3 bases at J, with 14 bases between. Assay: immunoSEQ multiplex PCR; the TCRdb copy retains only in-frame clones and omits some. The profile shows 150,000 to 200,000 clones, about nine tenths of them singletons. For this clone: Its antigen is not identified.

The sequence came from an adult in good health. The rearrangement links TRBV18 to TRBJ1-4; D may be TRBD1 (5 bases). Here the sequenced sample was peripheral blood, taken on day 0 of MenACWY control vaccination. The CDR3 loop reads CASSPPRGGTSNEKLFF. The CDR3 DNA reads as TGTGCCAGCTCACCACCGCGCGGGGGTACGTCTAATGAAAAACTGTTTTTT.